This T cell receptor (beta chain) comes out of a study of blood T cells in healthy people across ages. General study results and limits: Because donor CMV status was unknown, expanded clonotype changes were possibly confounded.

Turning to this clonotype: What it recognizes is unknown.

Primers used in a second PCR of roughly 7 to 12 cycles were a sample-barcoded 5' primer and a J-beta primer mix. TCRdb re-analysed the 5' RACE reads in MiXCR, keeping a single row per CDR3 protein. The sample has about a million distinct CDR3 sequences, about 51% seen once. What was sequenced was blood. The clonotype comes from an older woman in good health.

CDR3 loop: CSARAGEGKDTQYF. The CDR3 bases are TGCAGTGCTAGGGCGGGAGAGGGGAAAGATACGCAGTATTTT. The rearrangement joins TRBV20-1 to TRBJ2-3; TRBD2 matches at 7 bases. Germline V gives CDR1 DFQATT, CDR2 SNEGSKA (reference sequence). CDR3 length: 14 residues. V was pared by 3 bases and J by 5 bases, with 8 bases of the junction left unmatched.